Following are 5 T cell receptor beta chains from one sample sequenced in a study of T cell changes during pregnancy in multiple sclerosis. Produced via immunoSEQ multiplex PCR; TCRdb's table is partial and in-frame only. The sample has 70,000 to 100,000 clones, over 85% seen once. This sample comprised peripheral blood, obtained in the third trimester of pregnancy. Receptor source: a female donor in good health, enrolled as a control in a pregnancy study.

The chain combines TRBV7-2 with TRBJ1-1; 9 nucleotides align to TRBD1. The V gene end was trimmed by 5 bases and the J gene end by 5 bases; junction bases not matched to a gene: 3. Germline V gives CDR1 SGHTA, CDR2 FQGNSA. The CDR3 spans 13 residues. For the CDR3, the DNA is TGTGCCAGCAGCGGAGACAGGGGGACTGAAGCTTTCTTT. Translation gives CASSGDRGTEAFF.

The chain links TRBV7-9 to TRBJ2-3, with 7 bases fitting TRBD1. The CDR3 runs to 16 residues. The V gene end was trimmed by 6 bases and the J gene end by 4 bases; junction bases not matched to a gene: 13. CDR1 SEHNR and CDR2 FQNEAQ come from the germline V gene (reference sequence). The CDR3 here is CASSTQRTGVADTQYF. Here the CDR3 DNA reads TGTGCCAGCAGTACTCAGAGGACAGGAGTAGCAGATACGCAGTATTTT.

This chain links TRBV18 with TRBJ2-7; tentative D call: TRBD1 (6 bases). The CDR3 spans 15 residues. The V end lost 3 bases, the J end lost 2 bases, and 14 bases lay between the germline ends. The germline CDR1 and CDR2 sequences are KGHSH and LQKENI. The CDR3 bases are TGTGCCAGCTCACCTAAAGCGACAGGAACCTACGAGCAGTACTTC. This translates into CASSPKATGTYEQYF.

This rearrangement joins TRBV6-1 to TRBJ1-5, with D perhaps TRBD1 (5 bases). The ends were cut back, 5 bases at V and 6 bases at J, with 17 bases in the middle. Germline V gives CDR1 MNHNS, CDR2 SASEGT. This CDR3 region has 15 residues. The CDR3 loop is CASSIGRREAQPQHF. Here the CDR3 DNA reads TGTGCCAGCAGTATAGGGCGCAGGGAGGCTCAGCCCCAGCATTTT.

The J gene is TRBJ2-7, the V gene TRBV28; D is perhaps TRBD2 (6 bases). Germline V gene data show CDR1 as MDHEN and CDR2 as SYDVKM. The CDR3 runs to 13 residues. Trimming took off 6 bases at V and 3 bases at J, with 12 bases between the two ends. The CDR3 bases are TGTGCCAGCAGGAGACTAGGGGACTACGAGCAGTACTTC. As protein: CASRRLGDYEQYF.